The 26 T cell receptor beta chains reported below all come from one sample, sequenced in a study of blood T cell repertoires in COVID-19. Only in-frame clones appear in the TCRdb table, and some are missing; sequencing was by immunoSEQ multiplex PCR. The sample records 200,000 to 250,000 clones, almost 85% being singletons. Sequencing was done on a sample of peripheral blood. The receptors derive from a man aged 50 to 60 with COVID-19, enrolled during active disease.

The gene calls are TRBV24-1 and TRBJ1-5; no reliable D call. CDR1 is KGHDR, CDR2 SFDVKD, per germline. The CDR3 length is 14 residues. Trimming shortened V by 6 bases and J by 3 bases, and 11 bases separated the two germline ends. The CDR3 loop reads CATSLDGVNQPQHF. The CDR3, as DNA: TGTGCCACCAGTCTAGACGGCGTCAATCAGCCCCAGCATTTT.

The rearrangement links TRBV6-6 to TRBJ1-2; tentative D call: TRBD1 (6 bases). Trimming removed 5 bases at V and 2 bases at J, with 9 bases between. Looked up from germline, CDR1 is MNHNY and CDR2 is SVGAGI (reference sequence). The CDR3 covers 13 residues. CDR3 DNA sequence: TGTGCCAGCAGTCCAGGACAGAACTATGGCTACACCTTC. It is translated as CASSPGQNYGYTF.

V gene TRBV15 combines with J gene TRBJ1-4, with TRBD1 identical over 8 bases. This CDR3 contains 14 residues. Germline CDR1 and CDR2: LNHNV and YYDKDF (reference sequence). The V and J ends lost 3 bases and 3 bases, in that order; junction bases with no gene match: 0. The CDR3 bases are TGTGCCACCAGCAGCAGGGGGCCTAATGAAAAACTGTTTTTT. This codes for CATSSRGPNEKLFF.

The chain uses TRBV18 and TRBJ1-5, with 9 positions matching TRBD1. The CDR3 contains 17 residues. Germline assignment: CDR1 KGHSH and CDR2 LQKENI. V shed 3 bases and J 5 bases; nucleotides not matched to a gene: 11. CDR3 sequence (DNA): TGTGCCAGCTCACCCAGCCTGGACAGGGGAGGTGATCAGCCCCAGCATTTT. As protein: CASSPSLDRGGDQPQHF.

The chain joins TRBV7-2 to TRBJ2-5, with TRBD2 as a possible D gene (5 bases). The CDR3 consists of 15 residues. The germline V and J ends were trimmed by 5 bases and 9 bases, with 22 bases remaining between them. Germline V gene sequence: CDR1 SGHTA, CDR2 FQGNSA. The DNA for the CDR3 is TGTGCCAGCAGCCCACAGTTTGGAGGTGGTTGGGCCCAGTACTTC. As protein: CASSPQFGGGWAQYF. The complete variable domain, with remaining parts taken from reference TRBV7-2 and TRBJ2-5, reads GAGVSQSPSNKVTEKGKDVELRCDPISGHTALYWYRQSLGQGLEFLIYFQGNSAPDKSGLPSDRFSAERTGGSVSTLTIQRTQQEDSAVYLCASSPQFGGGWAQYFGPGTRLLVL.

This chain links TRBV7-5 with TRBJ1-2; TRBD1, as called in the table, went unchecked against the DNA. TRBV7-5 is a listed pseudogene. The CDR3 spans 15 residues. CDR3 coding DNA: TGTGCCAGAAGGGGGCGATTCGCAGGGTTCGGTGGCTACACCTTC. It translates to CARRGRFAGFGGYTF.

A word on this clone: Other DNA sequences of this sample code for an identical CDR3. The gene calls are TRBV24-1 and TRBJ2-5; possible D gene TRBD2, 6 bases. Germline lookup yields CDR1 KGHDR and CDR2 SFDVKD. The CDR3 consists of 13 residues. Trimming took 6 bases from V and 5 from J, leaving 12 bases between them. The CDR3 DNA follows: TGTGCCACCAGTTTGTCAGGGAGGGAGACCCAGTACTTC. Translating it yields CATSLSGRETQYF.

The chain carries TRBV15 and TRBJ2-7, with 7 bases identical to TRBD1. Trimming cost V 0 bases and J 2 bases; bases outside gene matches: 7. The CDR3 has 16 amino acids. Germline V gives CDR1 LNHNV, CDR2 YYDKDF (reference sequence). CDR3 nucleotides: TGTGCCACCAGCAGAGATAAGACAGGGCAAGCCTACGAGCAGTACTTC. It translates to CATSRDKTGQAYEQYF.

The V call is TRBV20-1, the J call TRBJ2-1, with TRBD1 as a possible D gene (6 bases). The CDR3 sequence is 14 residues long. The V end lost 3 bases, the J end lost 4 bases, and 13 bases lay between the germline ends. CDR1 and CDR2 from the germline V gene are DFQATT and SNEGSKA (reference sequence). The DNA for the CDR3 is TGCAGTGCTAGTCGTACAGGGCAGTACAATGAGCAGTTCTTC. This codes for CSASRTGQYNEQFF.

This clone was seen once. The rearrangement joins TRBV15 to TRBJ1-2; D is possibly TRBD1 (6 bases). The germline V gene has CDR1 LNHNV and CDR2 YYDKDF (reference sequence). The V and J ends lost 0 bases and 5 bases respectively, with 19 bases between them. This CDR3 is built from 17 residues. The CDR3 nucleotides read TGTGCCACCAGCAGAGATCGGTTTGCACAGGGAGGGTATGGCTACACCTTC. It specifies CATSRDRFAQGGYGYTF.

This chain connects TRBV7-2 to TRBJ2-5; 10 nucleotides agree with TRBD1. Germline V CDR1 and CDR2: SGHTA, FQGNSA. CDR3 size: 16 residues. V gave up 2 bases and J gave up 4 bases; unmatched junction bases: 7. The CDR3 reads CASSLSLTGGGETQYF. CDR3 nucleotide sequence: TGTGCCAGCAGCTTATCCCTGACAGGGGGCGGAGAGACCCAGTACTTC.

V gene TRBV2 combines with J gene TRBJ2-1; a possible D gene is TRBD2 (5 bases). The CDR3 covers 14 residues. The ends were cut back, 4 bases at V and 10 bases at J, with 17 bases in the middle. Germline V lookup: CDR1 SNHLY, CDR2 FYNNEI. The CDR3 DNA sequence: TGTGCCAGCAGTGCGGGATCGCCGATTGAGGAGCAGTTCTTC. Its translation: CASSAGSPIEEQFF.

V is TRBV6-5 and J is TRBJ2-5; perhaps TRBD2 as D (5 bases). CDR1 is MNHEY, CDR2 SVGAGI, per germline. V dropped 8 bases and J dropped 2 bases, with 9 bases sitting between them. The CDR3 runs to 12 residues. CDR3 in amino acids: CASQRGQETQYF. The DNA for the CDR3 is TGTGCCAGCCAGAGAGGGCAAGAGACCCAGTACTTC.

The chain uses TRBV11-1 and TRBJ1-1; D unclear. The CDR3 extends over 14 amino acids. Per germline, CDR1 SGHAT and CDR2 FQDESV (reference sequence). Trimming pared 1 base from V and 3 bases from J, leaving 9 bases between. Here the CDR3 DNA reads TGTGCCAGCAGCTTAGTCGTCGGGGACACTGAAGCTTTCTTT. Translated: CASSLVVGDTEAFF.

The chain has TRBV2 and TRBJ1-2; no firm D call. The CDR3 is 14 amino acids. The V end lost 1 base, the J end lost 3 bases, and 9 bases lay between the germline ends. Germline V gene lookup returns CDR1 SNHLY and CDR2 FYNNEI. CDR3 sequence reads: CASSEVPFYYGYTF. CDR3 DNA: TGTGCCAGCAGTGAAGTTCCGTTTTACTATGGCTACACCTTC.

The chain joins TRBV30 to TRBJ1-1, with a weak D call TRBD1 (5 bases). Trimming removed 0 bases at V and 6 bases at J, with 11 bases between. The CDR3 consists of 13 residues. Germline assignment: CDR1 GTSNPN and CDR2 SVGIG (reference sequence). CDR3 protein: CAWSVRRGAEAFF. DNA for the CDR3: TGTGCCTGGAGTGTCCGTAGGGGTGCTGAAGCTTTCTTT.

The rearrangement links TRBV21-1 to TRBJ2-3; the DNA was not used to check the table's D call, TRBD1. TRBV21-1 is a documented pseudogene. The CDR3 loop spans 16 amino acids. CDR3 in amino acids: CASTYRMQGATDTQYF. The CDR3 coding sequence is TGTGCCAGCACCTACCGAATGCAGGGGGCCACAGATACGCAGTATTTT.

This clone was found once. The CDR3 protein is CSVYIPGQGAREQYF. CDR3 coding DNA: TGCAGCGTTTATATCCCGGGACAGGGGGCTCGGGAGCAGTACTTC. The chain has TRBV29-1 and TRBJ2-7; TRBD1 matches at 12 bases. V was clipped by 5 bases and J by 7 bases; unmatched bases: 12. Germline V gene data show CDR1 as SQVTM and CDR2 as ANQGSEA. The CDR3 runs to 15 residues.

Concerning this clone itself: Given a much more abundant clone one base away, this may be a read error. CDR3 nucleotides: TGTGCCAGCAGTTACTCGGTCACGGGGGCCCAGCATTTT. Translation: CASSYSVTGAQHF. V is TRBV6-2 or TRBV6-3 and J is TRBJ1-5; TRBD1 might be the D (5 bases). The CDR3 covers 13 residues. Deletions cut 0 bases from V and 11 bases from J, with 11 bases between. Looked up from germline, CDR1 is MNHEY and CDR2 is SVGEGT.

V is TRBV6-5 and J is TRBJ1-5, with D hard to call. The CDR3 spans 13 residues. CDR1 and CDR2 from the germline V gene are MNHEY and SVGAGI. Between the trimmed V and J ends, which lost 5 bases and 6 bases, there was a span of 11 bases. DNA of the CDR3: TGTGCCAGCAGTCCCCGAGGAGGTCAGCCCCAGCATTTT. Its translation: CASSPRGGQPQHF.

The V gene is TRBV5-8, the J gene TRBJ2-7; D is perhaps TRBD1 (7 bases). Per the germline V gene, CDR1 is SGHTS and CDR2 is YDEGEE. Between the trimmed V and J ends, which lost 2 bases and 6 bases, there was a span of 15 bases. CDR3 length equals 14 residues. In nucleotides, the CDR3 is TGTGCCAGCAGCTTCCAGGGGGGCTCATTCGAGCAGTACTTC. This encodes CASSFQGGSFEQYF.

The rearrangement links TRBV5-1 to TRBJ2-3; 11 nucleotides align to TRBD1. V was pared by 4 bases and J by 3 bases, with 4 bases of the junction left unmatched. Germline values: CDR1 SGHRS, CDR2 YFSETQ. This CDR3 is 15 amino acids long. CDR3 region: CASSRTGGETDTQYF. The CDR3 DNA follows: TGCGCCAGCAGCAGGACAGGGGGCGAGACAGATACGCAGTATTTT.

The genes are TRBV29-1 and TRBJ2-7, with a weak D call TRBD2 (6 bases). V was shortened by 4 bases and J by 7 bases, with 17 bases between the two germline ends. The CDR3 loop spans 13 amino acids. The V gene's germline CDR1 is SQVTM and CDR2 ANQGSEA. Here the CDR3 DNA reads TGCAGCGTTGTGTGGGGGGTCCTTGGGGAGCAGTACTTC. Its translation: CSVVWGVLGEQYF.

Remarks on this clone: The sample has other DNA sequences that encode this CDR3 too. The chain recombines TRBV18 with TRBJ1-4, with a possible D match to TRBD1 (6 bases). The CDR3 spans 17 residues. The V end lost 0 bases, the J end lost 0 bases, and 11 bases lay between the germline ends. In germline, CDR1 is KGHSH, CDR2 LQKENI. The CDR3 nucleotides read TGTGCCAGCTCACCACCGGTAAACAGGGCAACTAATGAAAAACTGTTTTTT. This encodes CASSPPVNRATNEKLFF.

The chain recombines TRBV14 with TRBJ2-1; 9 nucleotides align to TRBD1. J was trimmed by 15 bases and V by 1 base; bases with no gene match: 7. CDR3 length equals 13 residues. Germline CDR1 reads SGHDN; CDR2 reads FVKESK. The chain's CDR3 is CASSQALGQGLFF. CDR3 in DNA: TGTGCCAGCAGCCAAGCTTTGGGACAGGGATTGTTCTTC.

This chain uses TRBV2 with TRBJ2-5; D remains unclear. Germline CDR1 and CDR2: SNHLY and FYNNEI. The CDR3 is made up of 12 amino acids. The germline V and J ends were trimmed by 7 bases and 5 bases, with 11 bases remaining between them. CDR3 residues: CASKFQSETQYF. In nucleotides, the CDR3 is TGTGCCAGCAAATTTCAGTCGGAGACCCAGTACTTC.